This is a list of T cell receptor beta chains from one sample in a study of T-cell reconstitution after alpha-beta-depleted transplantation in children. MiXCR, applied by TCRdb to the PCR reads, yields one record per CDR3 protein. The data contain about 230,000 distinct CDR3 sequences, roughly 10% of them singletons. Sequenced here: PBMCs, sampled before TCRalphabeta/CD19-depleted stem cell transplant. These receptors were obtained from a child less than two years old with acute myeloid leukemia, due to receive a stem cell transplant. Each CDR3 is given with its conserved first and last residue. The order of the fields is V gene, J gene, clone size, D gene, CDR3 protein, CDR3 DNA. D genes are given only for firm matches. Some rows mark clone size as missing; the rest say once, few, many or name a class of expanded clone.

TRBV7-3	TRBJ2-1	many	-	CASSLSSGFYNEQFF	TGTGCCAGCAGCTTATCAAGCGGCTTTTACAATGAGCAGTTCTTC
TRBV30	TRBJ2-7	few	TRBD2	CAWSTGTSWSYEQYF	TGTGCCTGGAGCACCGGGACTAGCTGGTCCTACGAGCAGTACTTC
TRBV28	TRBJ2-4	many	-	CASSLSGAKNIQYF	TGTGCCAGCAGCTTATCAGGGGCCAAAAACATTCAGTACTTC
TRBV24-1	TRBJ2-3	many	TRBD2	CATSDSRTSGTPDTQYF	TGTGCCACCAGTGATTCGAGGACTAGCGGGACTCCGGATACGCAGTATTTT
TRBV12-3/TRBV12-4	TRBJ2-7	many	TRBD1	CASSFYRGYEQYF	TGTGCCAGCAGTTTCTACAGGGGTTACGAGCAGTACTTC
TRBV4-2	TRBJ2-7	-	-	CAGSQDPNSYEQYF	TGTGCCGGCAGCCAAGATCCTAACTCCTACGAGCAGTACTTC
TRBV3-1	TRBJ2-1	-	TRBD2	CASSQASGGGNEQFF	TGTGCCAGCAGCCAAGCTAGCGGGGGAGGGAATGAGCAGTTCTTC
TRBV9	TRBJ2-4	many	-	CASSVGIAKNIQYF	TGTGCCAGCAGCGTAGGGATAGCCAAAAACATTCAGTACTTC
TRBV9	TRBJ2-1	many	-	CASSARDSYNEQFF	TGTGCCAGCAGCGCCCGGGACTCCTACAATGAGCAGTTCTTC
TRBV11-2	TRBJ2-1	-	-	CASSLGWEGSYNEQFF	TGTGCCAGCAGCTTAGGATGGGAAGGCTCCTACAATGAGCAGTTCTTC
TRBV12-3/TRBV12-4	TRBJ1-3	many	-	CASRHQEAGGNTIYF	TGTGCCAGCAGGCACCAGGAGGCAGGTGGAAACACCATATATTTT
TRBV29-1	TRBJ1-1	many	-	CSSSDRNTEAFF	TGCAGCTCGTCGGACAGGAACACTGAAGCTTTCTTT
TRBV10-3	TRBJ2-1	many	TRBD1	CAISESGTGVILNEQFF	TGTGCCATCAGTGAGTCAGGGACAGGGGTAATTCTGAATGAGCAGTTCTTC
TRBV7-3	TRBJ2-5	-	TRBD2	CASSASGGNKETQYF	TGTGCCAGCAGCGCGAGCGGGGGAAATAAAGAGACCCAGTACTTC
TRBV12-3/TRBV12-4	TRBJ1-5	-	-	CATGVGVSQPQHF	TGTGCCACGGGGGTGGGGGTAAGCCAGCCCCAGCATTTT
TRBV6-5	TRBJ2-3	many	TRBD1	CASSYSTGAGADTQYF	TGTGCCAGCAGTTACTCGACAGGGGCGGGCGCAGATACGCAGTATTTT
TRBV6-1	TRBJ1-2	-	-	CASSEPAGYTF	TGTGCCAGCAGTGAACCGGCGGGCTACACCTTC
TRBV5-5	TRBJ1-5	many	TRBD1	CASSLARQGNQPQHF	TGTGCCAGCAGCTTGGCTCGACAGGGAAATCAGCCCCAGCATTTT
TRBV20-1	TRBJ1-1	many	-	CSARGHQNTEAFF	TGCAGTGCCCGGGGGCACCAGAACACTGAAGCTTTCTTT
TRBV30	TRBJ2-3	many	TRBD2	CAWNKRGSTDTQYF	TGTGCCTGGAATAAGCGGGGAAGCACAGATACGCAGTATTTT
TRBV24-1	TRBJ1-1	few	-	CATSDLSDTEAFF	TGTGCCACCAGTGATTTGTCTGACACTGAAGCTTTCTTT
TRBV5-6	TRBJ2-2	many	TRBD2	CASRRGEYTGELFF	TGTGCCAGCAGACGGGGGGAATACACCGGGGAGCTGTTTTTT
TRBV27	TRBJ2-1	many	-	CASSPFSGPYNEQFF	TGTGCCAGCAGTCCATTCAGCGGACCATACAATGAGCAGTTCTTC
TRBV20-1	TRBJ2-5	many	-	CSAFSSGGVQETQYF	TGCAGTGCTTTTTCCTCAGGGGGGGTTCAAGAGACCCAGTACTTC
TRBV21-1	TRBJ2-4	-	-	CASSKELFGGLAKNIQYF	TGTGCCAGCAGCAAAGAGCTCTTTGGAGGGCTAGCCAAAAACATTCAGTACTTC
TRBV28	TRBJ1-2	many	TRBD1	CASSLVTGVVAGYTF	TGTGCCAGCAGTTTAGTGACAGGGGTAGTGGCCGGCTACACCTTC
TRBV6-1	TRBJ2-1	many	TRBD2	CASSEISGGRDEQFF	TGTGCCAGCAGTGAAATTAGCGGGGGGCGGGATGAGCAGTTCTTC
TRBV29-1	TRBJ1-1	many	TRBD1	CSVFDRGPTEAFF	TGCAGCGTTTTTGACAGGGGGCCCACTGAAGCTTTCTTT
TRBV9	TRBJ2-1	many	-	CASSVRQAAYNEQFF	TGTGCCAGCAGCGTAAGACAGGCAGCCTACAATGAGCAGTTCTTC
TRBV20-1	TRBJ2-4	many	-	CSARGPEAKNIQYF	TGCAGTGCTAGAGGACCCGAAGCCAAAAACATTCAGTACTTC
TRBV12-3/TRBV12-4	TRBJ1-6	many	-	CASSLSAGGALHF	TGTGCCAGCAGTTTGTCGGCCGGCGGGGCCCTCCACTTT